The 22 T cell receptor beta chains listed next were all sequenced from one sample in a study of OX40 agonist ivuxolimab in advanced cancers. Repertoires were generated with immunoSEQ multiplex PCR, while TCRdb's copy carries only in-frame clones and drops some. Of 60,000 to 75,000 clones in the sample, more than 80% were seen once. The source was CD4+ or CD8+ T cells sorted from blood, collected in a trial of the OX40 agonist ivuxolimab. These receptors all come from an adult with an advanced solid tumor such as melanoma, head and neck, liver or kidney cancer.

The V gene is TRBV4-1, the J gene TRBJ2-1, with 11 bases fitting TRBD1. The CDR3 is 16 residues long. Germline V CDR1 and CDR2: MGHRA, YSYEKL. V trimming: 5 bases; J trimming: 8 bases; junction bases outside the gene matches: 11. The DNA of the CDR3 is TGCGCCAGCAGCTCACGGACAGGGGGCTGGTCGGATGAGCAGTTCTTC. It yields the protein CASSSRTGGWSDEQFF.

The sample holds a few counts of this clone. V gene TRBV5-6 combines with J gene TRBJ1-1; possibly TRBD1 for D (6 bases). Germline V gene data show CDR1 as SGHDT and CDR2 as YYEEEE. The V end lost 4 bases, the J end lost 10 bases, and 17 bases lay between the germline ends. The CDR3 length is 13 residues. The CDR3 spells CASSAQRGGAAFF. CDR3 coding DNA: TGTGCCAGCAGCGCCCAACGAGGGGGGGCAGCTTTCTTT.

The gene calls are TRBV7-9 and TRBJ1-4; 10 nucleotides agree with TRBD1. This CDR3 has 16 amino acids. J gave up 6 bases and V 1 base, and 5 bases lay outside the gene matches. The V gene's germline CDR1 is SEHNR and CDR2 FQNEAQ (reference sequence). The CDR3 here is CASSLGLGTGDEKLFF. In DNA form, the CDR3 reads TGTGCCAGCAGCTTAGGGTTAGGGACAGGGGATGAAAAACTGTTTTTT.

The chain couples TRBV19 to TRBJ2-1; TRBD1 matches 10 bases. J was trimmed by 6 bases and V by 6 bases; bases with no gene match: 8. Per the germline V gene, CDR1 is LNHDA and CDR2 is SQIVND (reference sequence). CDR3 length: 15 amino acids. The DNA for the CDR3 is TGTGCCAGTAGCCCCGGGACAGGGGTGCCCAATGAGCAGTTCTTC. Residues: CASSPGTGVPNEQFF.

The J gene is TRBJ2-2, the V gene TRBV7-7; 11 bases are shared with TRBD1. CDR1 is SSHAT, CDR2 FNYEAQ, per germline (reference sequence). The CDR3 extends over 16 amino acids. Trimming removed 5 bases from V and 4 bases from J; junction bases left unmatched: 6. The CDR3 region has the DNA TGTGCCAGCAGCCCTATAGGGACAGGGGGCACCGGGGAGCTGTTTTTT. Residues: CASSPIGTGGTGELFF. Together with reference TRBV7-7 and TRBJ2-2, the CDR3 gives the full variable domain: GAGVSQSPRYKVTKRGQDVTLRCDPISSHATLYWYQQALGQGPEFLTYFNYEAQPDKSGLPSDRFSAERPEGSISTLTIQRTEQRDSAMYRCASSPIGTGGTGELFFGEGSRLTVL.

This sequence joins TRBV19 and TRBJ1-5; 7 nucleotides match TRBD1. This CDR3 comprises 15 residues. Germline CDR1 and CDR2: LNHDA and SQIVND (reference sequence). The J segment lost 6 bases and the V segment lost 4 bases, leaving 9 bases of the junction unmatched. CDR3 nucleotide sequence: TGTGCCAGTAGTACTATCGCAGGGGGTGGTCAGCCCCAGCATTTT. It is translated as CASSTIAGGGQPQHF.

This chain uses TRBV5-4 with TRBJ2-6; D remains unclear. V gave up 2 bases and J gave up 4 bases, with 7 bases separating them. The CDR3 is made up of 14 amino acids. Germline CDR1 and CDR2: SGHNT and YYREEE (reference sequence). The CDR3 region is CASSFDPGANVLTF. CDR3 sequence (DNA): TGTGCCAGCAGCTTTGACCCCGGGGCCAACGTCCTGACTTTC.

The chain links TRBV6-5 to TRBJ1-4; D not certain. V lost 4 bases and J 6 bases, leaving 12 bases between the germline ends. Germline loops: CDR1 MNHEY, CDR2 SVGAGI. The CDR3 loop spans 14 amino acids. The CDR3 is CASSSTLTDEKLFF. The DNA for the CDR3 is TGTGCCAGCAGTTCGACTCTGACGGATGAAAAACTGTTTTTT.

The genes are TRBV6-5 and TRBJ2-7; D tentatively reads TRBD1 or TRBD2 (7 bases each). V lost 2 bases and J 5 bases, leaving 16 bases between the germline ends. Looked up from germline, CDR1 is MNHEY and CDR2 is SVGAGI. This CDR3 has 15 residues. The CDR3 sequence is CASSYVQGGGNEQYF. In nucleotides, the CDR3 is TGTGCCAGCAGTTACGTCCAGGGGGGAGGGAACGAGCAGTACTTC.

This clone came up once. The chain is built from TRBV14 and TRBJ2-2; D gene uncertain. The CDR3 runs 15 residues. V gave up 2 bases and J gave up 2 bases, with 9 bases separating them. From germline, CDR1 is SGHDN and CDR2 FVKESK. The CDR3 is CASSQSGGNTGELFF. The CDR3 DNA follows: TGTGCCAGCAGCCAATCAGGTGGTAACACCGGGGAGCTGTTTTTT.

The rearrangement uses TRBV7-2 and TRBJ2-7; no clear D. This CDR3 is 14 amino acids long. Germline CDR1 is SGHTA and CDR2 is FQGNSA. V gave up 5 bases and J gave up 1 base, with 12 bases separating them. CDR3 nucleotides: TGTGCCAGCAGCCTTGACGTGGGTTCCTACGAGCAGTACTTC. This gives the protein CASSLDVGSYEQYF.

This rearrangement joins TRBV28 to TRBJ2-7; TRBD1 aligns across 8 bases. The CDR3 sequence is 16 residues long. CDR1 MDHEN and CDR2 SYDVKM come from the germline V gene. With V trimmed by 5 bases and J by 0 bases, 9 bases remained unmatched. In DNA form, the CDR3 reads TGTGCCAGCAGTCCTGGCGGACAGGGCCACTCCTACGAGCAGTACTTC. Residues: CASSPGGQGHSYEQYF.

This chain connects TRBV27 to TRBJ1-6; D unresolved. Germline CDR1 and CDR2: MNHEY and SMNVEV (reference sequence). CDR3 length equals 13 residues. The ends were cut back, 4 bases at V and 9 bases at J, with 10 bases in the middle. CDR3: CASSSWGSSPLHF. The CDR3 nucleotides read TGTGCCAGCAGTTCCTGGGGATCTTCACCCCTCCACTTT.

This chain connects TRBV7-8 to TRBJ1-5; D is uncertain. The V gene's germline CDR1 is SGHVS and CDR2 FQNEAQ. The CDR3 covers 15 residues. V was trimmed by 2 bases and J by 6 bases, leaving 14 bases between them. CDR3 sequence (DNA): TGTGCCAGCAGCTTACTCCCGATGGCATTTCAGCCCCAGCATTTT. Protein sequence: CASSLLPMAFQPQHF.

This clone was observed once. The chain joins TRBV5-5 to TRBJ1-1, with D tentatively TRBD1 (5 bases). The CDR3 sequence is 15 residues long. The ends were cut back, 4 bases at V and 5 bases at J, with 18 bases in the middle. The germline gives CDR1 SGHKS, CDR2 YYEKEE (reference sequence). The CDR3 coding sequence is TGTGCCAGCAGCCCTATGGGGCAGGGAGGTACTGAAGCTTTCTTT. Residues: CASSPMGQGGTEAFF.

The genes are TRBV5-1 and TRBJ2-5, with 12 bases lining up with TRBD1. The end of the DNA aligns better with TRBJ2-7, so the J call may be wrong. The CDR3 totals 14 residues. The V gene's germline CDR1 is SGHRS and CDR2 YFSETQ. The CDR3 loop is CASSPGQGASEQYF. The DNA of the CDR3 is TGCGCCAGCAGCCCGGGACAGGGGGCGAGCGAGCAGTACTTC.

A remark on this clone: At one end the junction does not follow the germline gene, possibly because of a read error. The chain carries TRBV10-3 and TRBJ2-7; tentatively, D is TRBD1 (6 bases). This CDR3 spans 15 amino acids. Per the germline V gene, CDR1 is ENHRY and CDR2 is SYGVKD. The CDR3, as DNA: TGTGCCATCAGTGAGTCGGGGGACACGTACTACGGGCAGTACTTC. The encoded protein is CAISESGDTYYGQYF.

This chain uses TRBV6-6 with TRBJ1-2; TRBD1 is a possible D gene (5 bases). Looked up from germline, CDR1 is MNHNY and CDR2 is SVGAGI (reference sequence). There are 16 residues in the CDR3. Trimming stripped 5 bases from V and 0 bases from J, with 16 bases between. The DNA for the CDR3 is TGTGCCAGCAGTCAGTCTTCCAGGGCTGCTAACTATGGCTACACCTTC. This gives the protein CASSQSSRAANYGYTF.

The chain employs TRBV29-1 and TRBJ2-1; 9 bases align to TRBD1. The V segment lost 1 base and the J segment 7 bases; nucleotides outside the gene matches: 8. From germline, CDR1 is SQVTM and CDR2 ANQGSEA. The CDR3 is made up of 15 amino acids. CDR3 in DNA: TGCAGCGTTGAAGGTCTTGGACAGGGGTTGAATGAGCAGTTCTTC. Translation: CSVEGLGQGLNEQFF.

This chain connects TRBV5-8 to TRBJ2-4, with 7 positions matching TRBD2. Germline V gives CDR1 SGHTS, CDR2 YDEGEE. This CDR3 comprises 15 residues. V lost 4 bases, J lost 9 bases, and 13 bases stayed unmatched. The CDR3 loop is CASSLRDAPSGIQYF. The DNA for the CDR3 is TGTGCCAGCAGCCTCCGGGACGCCCCTAGCGGCATTCAGTACTTC. Based on the CDR3 plus reference TRBV5-8 and TRBJ2-4, the full variable domain is EAGVTQSPTHLIKTRGQQATLRCSPISGHTSVYWYQQALGLGLQFLLWYDEGEERNRGNFPPRFSGRQFPNYSSELNVNALELEDSALYLCASSLRDAPSGIQYFGAGTRLSVL.

The chain joins TRBV2 to TRBJ1-1; D remains unclear. The CDR3 has 12 residues. Per germline, CDR1 SNHLY and CDR2 FYNNEI. The germline V and J ends were trimmed by 8 bases and 8 bases, with 15 bases remaining between them. The DNA for the CDR3 is TGTGCCAGCTTACCCAGGAGCCCAGAAGCTTTCTTT. It specifies CASLPRSPEAFF.

This clone was seen a few times. V gene TRBV7-9 combines with J gene TRBJ1-6; 8 bases line up with TRBD1. Germline V lookup: CDR1 SEHNR, CDR2 FQNEAQ (reference sequence). CDR3 length: 14 residues. The junction had 2 bases not matched to a gene; V was cut back by 5 bases and J by 5 bases. CDR3 in DNA: TGTGCCAGCAGCAAGACAGGGGATAATTCACCCCTCCACTTT. It translates to CASSKTGDNSPLHF.